A single sample gave rise to the 25 T cell receptor beta chains below, sequenced in a study of T cell clonotyping in hematopoietic cell transplantation. This table comes from immunoSEQ multiplex PCR, and its TCRdb copy is limited to in-frame clones, with some not included. This sample yields more than 25,000 clones, of which roughly 92% are seen a single time; around 11% belongs to the top ten. The starting material was PBMCs, obtained 100 days after allogeneic stem cell transplant. The receptor set was obtained from a female patient aged 50-65 years who had an allogeneic stem cell transplant from a related donor, so the T cells may come from the graft donor. Some clones in this sample may be carry-over from other donors' samples.

The CDR3, as DNA: TGCGCCAGCAGCCCCGGGACTAGCGGGGGGGTTCACCCGTTCTTC. As protein: CASSPGTSGGVHPFF. The J gene is TRBJ2-1, the V gene TRBV5-1; 16 bases are shared with TRBD2. The CDR3 consists of 15 residues. The V gene's germline CDR1 is SGHRS and CDR2 YFSETQ. The V gene end was trimmed by 4 bases and the J gene end by 15 bases; junction bases not matched to a gene: 10.

The chain recombines TRBV2 with TRBJ2-3, with D hard to call. The germline V gene has CDR1 SNHLY and CDR2 FYNNEI. The CDR3 is 14 residues long. V lost 7 bases to trimming and J lost 4 bases, with 15 bases between them. CDR3 residues: CASTRVRGPDTQYF. The CDR3 DNA follows: TGTGCCAGCACTCGCGTCCGAGGTCCAGATACGCAGTATTTT.

Only a few counts were recorded for this clone. This chain joins TRBV19 and TRBJ2-7; the D is unclear. CDR3 length: 13 amino acids. V gave up 3 bases and J gave up 0 bases, with 6 bases separating them. Germline loops: CDR1 LNHDA, CDR2 SQIVND (reference sequence). CDR3 in amino acids: CASSIWGSYEQYF. The CDR3 nucleotides are TGTGCCAGTAGTATCTGGGGCTCCTACGAGCAGTACTTC.

V is TRBV5-1 and J is TRBJ2-3; no reliable D call. The CDR3 runs to 15 residues. The V gene's germline CDR1 is SGHRS and CDR2 YFSETQ. The ends were cut back, 3 bases at V and 1 base at J, with 12 bases in the middle. For the CDR3, the DNA is TGCGCCAGCAGCTGGGGTGGTTGGGGCACAGATACGCAGTATTTT. The encoded protein is CASSWGGWGTDTQYF. Full variable domain (remainder filled in from reference TRBV5-1 and TRBJ2-3): KAGVTQTPRYLIKTRGQQVTLSCSPISGHRSVSWYQQTPGQGLQFLFEYFSETQRNKGNFPGRFSGRQFSNSRSEMNVSTLELGDSALYLCASSWGGWGTDTQYFGPGTRLTVL.

V is TRBV7-2 and J is TRBJ2-1, with 7 bases lining up with TRBD2. V trimming: 3 bases; J trimming: 9 bases; junction bases outside the gene matches: 14. The CDR3 extends over 16 amino acids. Germline values: CDR1 SGHTA, CDR2 FQGNSA. In nucleotides, the CDR3 is TGTGCCAGCAGCTTCGGACTAGACGACTCCGGCACTGAGCAGTTCTTC. It encodes CASSFGLDDSGTEQFF.

The rearrangement uses TRBV5-1 and TRBJ2-1; 8 nucleotides match TRBD2. The trim removed 6 bases at V and 10 bases at J, leaving 15 bases unmatched. This CDR3 contains 15 residues. Germline assignment: CDR1 SGHRS and CDR2 YFSETQ. The CDR3 sequence is CASTAPSGGPEEQFF. The CDR3 bases are TGCGCCAGCACCGCCCCCAGCGGGGGCCCGGAGGAGCAGTTCTTC.

The chain carries TRBV5-1 and TRBJ2-1, with 13 bases that match TRBD2. The CDR3 has 15 amino acids. Germline V lookup: CDR1 SGHRS, CDR2 YFSETQ. With V trimmed by 0 bases and J by 9 bases, 3 bases remained unmatched. The CDR3 DNA is TGCGCCAGCAGCTTGGTACTAGCGGGGGGGGGTGAGCAGTTCTTC. Encoded protein: CASSLVLAGGGEQFF.

The chain carries TRBV5-4 and TRBJ2-5; 7 nucleotides line up with TRBD2. Germline V gene data show CDR1 as SGHNT and CDR2 as YYREEE (reference sequence). CDR3 size: 13 residues. J was trimmed by 4 bases and V by 1 base; bases with no gene match: 1. In nucleotides, the CDR3 is TGTGCCAGCAGCTTGCCTAGCGGAGAGACCCAGTACTTC. The encoded protein is CASSLPSGETQYF.

V is TRBV5-1 and J is TRBJ1-1, with TRBD1 matching over 7 bases. Unmatched junction bases numbered 13, after V lost 4 bases and J lost 10 bases. The germline CDR1 and CDR2 sequences are SGHRS and YFSETQ. This CDR3 is built from 14 residues. The CDR3 spells CASSLTGTARLAFF. CDR3 nucleotides: TGCGCCAGCAGCCTTACCGGGACAGCTCGACTAGCTTTCTTT. Based on the CDR3 plus reference TRBV5-1 and TRBJ1-1, the full variable domain is KAGVTQTPRYLIKTRGQQVTLSCSPISGHRSVSWYQQTPGQGLQFLFEYFSETQRNKGNFPGRFSGRQFSNSRSEMNVSTLELGDSALYLCASSLTGTARLAFFGQGTRLTVV.

In this sample, this clone turned up once. The chain recombines TRBV4-2 with TRBJ2-7, with TRBD1 matching 11 bases. The CDR3 runs to 18 residues. J gave up 1 base and V 1 base, and 9 bases lay outside the gene matches. CDR1 is LGHNA, CDR2 YNFKEQ, per germline. The CDR3 DNA reads as TGTGCCAGCAGCCAAGCCGGGGACAGGGGGTATGAGTCCTACGAGCAGTACTTC. It specifies CASSQAGDRGYESYEQYF.

V and J are TRBV5-6 and TRBJ1-5, with D tentatively TRBD1 (5 bases). The V gene lost 0 bases and the J gene lost 5 bases, with 9 bases spanning the gap. CDR3 length: 14 amino acids. Per the germline V gene, CDR1 is SGHDT and CDR2 is YYEEEE. The CDR3 protein is CASSLAGGDQPQHF. As DNA, the CDR3 is TGTGCCAGCAGCTTGGCCGGGGGGGATCAGCCCCAGCATTTT.

This clone has only one observation. The chain joins TRBV4-1 to TRBJ2-7, with 8 nucleotides matching TRBD1. The CDR3 runs 15 residues. CDR1 and CDR2 from the germline V gene are MGHRA and YSYEKL. J lost 4 bases, V lost 3 bases, and 8 bases had no gene match. CDR3 region: CASSQSRGLGYEQYF. DNA of the CDR3: TGCGCCAGCAGCCAGTCCAGGGGGCTAGGGTACGAGCAGTACTTC.

This clone was seen once. V is TRBV5-1 and J is TRBJ1-6; D perhaps matches TRBD1 (6 bases). Trimming removed 0 bases from V and 6 bases from J, with 13 bases in between. CDR1 is SGHRS, CDR2 YFSETQ, per germline. This CDR3 region has 16 residues. This CDR3 is CASSLVSRGPNSPLHF. CDR3 DNA sequence: TGCGCCAGCAGCTTGGTATCCAGGGGCCCTAATTCACCCCTCCACTTT.

The gene calls are TRBV29-1 and TRBJ1-1; the D gene is possibly TRBD1 (5 bases). This CDR3 spans 15 amino acids. Germline V gene sequence: CDR1 SQVTM, CDR2 ANQGSEA. Trimming took off 5 bases at V and 0 bases at J, with 16 bases between the two ends. This CDR3 reads CSVFLSGTVNTEAFF. The CDR3 nucleotides are TGCAGCGTTTTTCTCTCCGGGACGGTGAACACTGAAGCTTTCTTT.

The chain uses TRBV30 and TRBJ2-1; a possible D gene is TRBD1 (5 bases). V lost 1 base to trimming and J lost 7 bases, with 17 bases between them. The CDR3 runs to 15 residues. The V gene's germline CDR1 is GTSNPN and CDR2 SVGIG (reference sequence). CDR3 nucleotides: TGTGCCTGGAGTGCTCCCGAAGGGGTTCATAATGAGCAGTTCTTC. Its translation is CAWSAPEGVHNEQFF.

V gene TRBV7-2 combines with J gene TRBJ1-3; 11 nucleotides line up with TRBD1. The CDR3 covers 17 residues. CDR1 SGHTA and CDR2 FQGNSA come from the germline V gene. The V and J ends lost 5 bases and 4 bases, in that order; junction bases with no gene match: 10. The CDR3 sequence: CASSQRTGGASGNTIYF. In DNA, the CDR3 is TGTGCCAGCAGCCAACGGACAGGGGGCGCCTCCGGAAACACCATATATTTT.

The rearrangement uses TRBV5-6 and TRBJ1-4; D is uncertain. Germline lookup yields CDR1 SGHDT and CDR2 YYEEEE. CDR3 length: 14 residues. Trimming took 2 bases from V and 7 from J, leaving 12 bases between them. The CDR3 reads CASSFRGIGEKLFF. The DNA of the CDR3 is TGTGCCAGCAGCTTCCGAGGGATAGGTGAAAAACTGTTTTTT.

This chain uses TRBV5-1 with TRBJ1-4; no clear D gene. V lost 5 bases, J lost 0 bases, and 11 bases lay in between. CDR3 length equals 15 residues. Germline V lookup: CDR1 SGHRS, CDR2 YFSETQ. The CDR3: CASRVRTATNEKLFF. The CDR3, as DNA: TGCGCCAGCAGGGTGAGGACCGCAACTAATGAAAAACTGTTTTTT.

This clone is a singleton in its sample. The chain uses TRBV11-1 and TRBJ2-3; D unresolved. There are 11 residues in the CDR3. Germline V lookup: CDR1 SGHAT, CDR2 FQDESV (reference sequence). V was clipped by 5 bases and J by 6 bases, with 6 bases between them. DNA of the CDR3: TGTGCCAGCAGCCCCCAGGATACGCAGTATTTT. As protein: CASSPQDTQYF.

The rearrangement uses TRBV10-3 and TRBJ1-2, with D perhaps TRBD1 (6 bases). V shed 11 bases and J shed 5 bases, with 15 bases lying between them. The CDR3 has 12 residues. Per the germline V gene, CDR1 is ENHRY and CDR2 is SYGVKD. In nucleotides, the CDR3 is TGTGCCGCGAGAGAGGGGGATTATGGCTACACCTTC. It specifies CAAREGDYGYTF.

This clone was counted a few times. This rearrangement joins TRBV7-3 to TRBJ1-6; D ambiguous. The CDR3 has 14 residues. With 3 bases removed from V and 0 bases from J, the gap between germline ends came to 3 bases. Germline CDR1 is SGHTA and CDR2 is FQGTGA. CDR3 sequence: CASSLASYNSPLHF. CDR3 coding DNA: TGTGCCAGCAGCTTGGCCTCCTATAATTCACCCCTCCACTTT.

J is TRBJ1-5 and V is TRBV6-1; D is unclear. The germline gives CDR1 MNHNS, CDR2 SASEGT. Trimming left V 4 bases short and J 1 base short, with 11 bases between. This CDR3 has 15 amino acids. The DNA of the CDR3 is TGTGCCAGCAGTGGTGGTCTATCGAGCAATCAGCCCCAGCATTTT. Translating gives CASSGGLSSNQPQHF.

The chain has TRBV5-1 and TRBJ1-1; 11 nucleotides align to TRBD1. Germline V lookup: CDR1 SGHRS, CDR2 YFSETQ. The V and J ends lost 4 bases and 7 bases, in that order; junction bases with no gene match: 9. The CDR3 loop spans 15 amino acids. The CDR3 nucleotides are TGCGCCAGCAGCCGGGACAGGGGGGACCAGGGTGAAGCTTTCTTT. Protein product: CASSRDRGDQGEAFF.

The V and J genes are TRBV10-3 and TRBJ1-2, with D tentatively TRBD1 (6 bases). V gave up 6 bases and J gave up 9 bases, with 11 bases separating them. Germline values: CDR1 ENHRY, CDR2 SYGVKD. The length of the CDR3 is 11 residues. The CDR3 protein is CAISAGERYTF. The CDR3 DNA reads TGTGCCATCAGCGCAGGGGAGCGCTACACCTTC.

The V call is TRBV2, the J call TRBJ2-5, with 8 bases that match TRBD1. Germline loops: CDR1 SNHLY, CDR2 FYNNEI. V gave up 7 bases and J gave up 1 base; unmatched junction bases: 5. The CDR3 has 14 residues. CDR3 loop: CASTPDRAQETQYF. CDR3 sequence (DNA): TGTGCCAGCACCCCGGACAGGGCCCAAGAGACCCAGTACTTC.